The text below deals with one TCR beta chain. Germline lookup yields CDR1 ENHRY and CDR2 SYGVKD. The CDR3 is made up of 15 amino acids. V was shortened by 3 bases and J by 10 bases, with 21 bases between the two germline ends. This sample is drawn from a study of cytomegalovirus exposure and HLA in healthy donors. Looking at the study overall: An analysis done earlier identified approximately 120 million unique TCR beta sequences from about 179 million T cells.

PCR used 60 Vbeta primers and 13 Jbeta primers. Sequencing was performed with immunoSEQ multiplex PCR; in TCRdb, only in-frame clones are kept and a portion is missing. The sample records approximately 150,000 clones, approximately 80% being singletons. This sequence joins TRBV10-3 and TRBJ1-1; D unclear. The material sequenced was PBMCs. This sequence was found in a woman aged 40 to 55 in good health and CMV-seropositive. The CDR3 loop reads CAISEMVGPGMGAFF. In nucleotides, the CDR3 is TGTGCCATCAGTGAAATGGTCGGCCCGGGAATGGGAGCTTTCTTT.